A selection of T cell receptor beta chains follows, all from one sample in a study of T cell responses to AZD1222 COVID-19 vaccine. Generated by immunoSEQ multiplex PCR, the TCRdb table keeps only in-frame clones and is missing some. This sample has approximately 170,000 clones, with approximately 90% found just once. This sample comprised peripheral blood, obtained on day 0 of AZD1222 vaccination. The origin of the receptors is an adult in good health. Both conserved end residues are part of each CDR3. Each record gives: J gene, clone size, V gene, D gene, CDR3 DNA, CDR3 protein. D genes are given only for firm matches. A clone size is listed for some rows: how often the clone was seen (once, few, many), or a class if it is expanded.

TRBJ1-2	NA	TRBV2	NA	TGTGCCAGCAGCGCCCAAGTGGGTATGGATGGCTACACCTTC	CASSAQVGMDGYTF
TRBJ2-2	NA	TRBV19	NA	TGTGCCAGTAGTTCCCGGGACCGTCGTTACACCGGGGAGCTGTTTTTT	CASSSRDRRYTGELFF
TRBJ1-2	NA	TRBV2	TRBD1	TGTGCCAGCAGTGACAGGGGGGGCTATGGCTACACCTTC	CASSDRGGYGYTF
TRBJ2-1	once	TRBV20-1	NA	TGCAGTGCTAGTAACCCCCGCCGCCACAATGAGCAGTTCTTC	CSASNPRRHNEQFF
TRBJ1-4	NA	TRBV5-8	TRBD1	TGTGCCAGCAGCTTGGGGGGATCCGCGACAGGGGTTGAAAAACTGTTTTTT	CASSLGGSATGVEKLFF
TRBJ2-2	few	TRBV5-6	NA	TGTGCCAGCAGCTTGGACAGGGTAATATTCACCGGGGAGCTGTTTTTT	CASSLDRVIFTGELFF
TRBJ2-7	NA	TRBV4-3	NA	TGCGCCAGCAGCCAAGAACGCCACCCCTCCTACGAGCAGTACTTC	CASSQERHPSYEQYF
TRBJ1-1	NA	TRBV14	TRBD1	TGTGCCAGCAGCCAAGTGAGAGGGGGCGTGAAGAACACTGAAGCTTTCTTT	CASSQVRGGVKNTEAFF
TRBJ1-1	NA	TRBV6-6	TRBD1	TGTGCCAGCAGTTACTCAGGACAGGCAGCGAACACTGAAGCTTTCTTT	CASSYSGQAANTEAFF
TRBJ1-6	NA	TRBV9	TRBD1	TGTGCCAGCAGCGGACCGGGACAGGGGGTGGATTCACCCCTCCACTTT	CASSGPGQGVDSPLHF
TRBJ1-3	once	TRBV10-3	TRBD1	TGTGCCATCAGTGAGGAAATTACAGGGGGCATAGGAAACACCATATATTTT	CAISEEITGGIGNTIYF
TRBJ2-3	NA	TRBV9	NA	TGTGCCAGCAGCGTAGGGGTGGGGGTCACAGATACGCAGTATTTT	CASSVGVGVTDTQYF
TRBJ2-1	NA	TRBV3-1/TRBV3-2	NA	TGTGCCAGCAGCCAATTCGGGGGTAGGTCCTACAATGAGCAGTTCTTC	CASSQFGGRSYNEQFF
TRBJ1-2	NA	TRBV7-9	TRBD1	TGTGCCAGCAGCCTTAAGGCTGGGACAGGGCAGGTTGGCTACACCTTC	CASSLKAGTGQVGYTF
TRBJ1-4	NA	TRBV27	NA	TGTGCCAGCGGATTATTGGATGAAAAACTGTTTTTT	CASGLLDEKLFF
TRBJ1-5	NA	TRBV18	NA	TGTGCCAGCTCACCAGAGGCAGGGTCGGGGAATCAGCCCCAGCATTTT	CASSPEAGSGNQPQHF
TRBJ1-6	NA	TRBV4-1	TRBD1	TGCGCCAGCAGCCCCGGACAGGGACTGAATAATTCACCCCTCCACTTT	CASSPGQGLNNSPLHF
TRBJ1-5	NA	TRBV5-8	TRBD1	TGTGCCAGCAGCTCGGGACAGGCAAAGGAAGTTAGCAATCAGCCCCAGCATTTT	CASSSGQAKEVSNQPQHF
TRBJ1-1	NA	TRBV6-5	TRBD1	TGTGCCAGCAGCTATTATGGACAGGGGGCTGAAGCTTTCTTT	CASSYYGQGAEAFF
TRBJ1-2	NA	TRBV4-3	NA	TGCGCCAGCAGCCAAGATTCGGACGGGGACTATGGCTACACCTTC	CASSQDSDGDYGYTF
TRBJ1-2	NA	TRBV18	NA	TGTGCCAGCTCACCACCCGACTGGAACTATGGCTACACCTTC	CASSPPDWNYGYTF
TRBJ1-6	NA	TRBV20-1	NA	TGCAGTGCTAGAGGGAATTCACCCCTCCACTTT	CSARGNSPLHF
TRBJ1-1	NA	TRBV12-3/TRBV12-4	NA	TGTGCCAGCAGTTTGACACGCAGTTTTGAAGCTTTCTTT	CASSLTRSFEAFF
TRBJ2-3	NA	TRBV5-1	TRBD2	TGCGCCAGCAGCGGATCCGGGACTAGAAGACAAAATACGCAGTATTTT	CASSGSGTRRQNTQYF
TRBJ2-7	NA	TRBV9	TRBD1	TGTGCCAGCAGCGTTTCCGGGACAGGCTCCTACGAGCAGTACTTC	CASSVSGTGSYEQYF
TRBJ2-1	NA	TRBV27	TRBD2	TGTGCCAGCAGTTTAACTCGACTAGCGGCATACAATGAGCAGTTCTTC	CASSLTRLAAYNEQFF
TRBJ2-1	medium-sized	TRBV6-1	NA	TGTGCCAGCAGTGAAGGACTCCACAATGAGCAGTTCTTC	CASSEGLHNEQFF
TRBJ2-2	NA	TRBV19	TRBD2	TGTGCCAGTAGTATACGATTAACGGGGGGCGGGGAGCTGTTTTTT	CASSIRLTGGGELFF
TRBJ1-2	NA	TRBV18	TRBD1	TGTGCCAGCTCACCCAATTTCCAAAAAACAGGGGACCGGTATGGCTACACCTTC	CASSPNFQKTGDRYGYTF